One and the same sample provided the 18 T cell receptor beta chains below, sequenced in a study of CD4 and CD8 cells across lung adenocarcinoma regions. TCRdb analysed the PCR reads with MiXCR anew, one entry per CDR3 protein. The sample carries 6,000 to 8,000 distinct CDR3 sequences, roughly three fifths recorded once. Sequencing was done on a sample of CD4+ T cells from the center of a lung tumor. Every receptor here comes from a female donor with lung adenocarcinoma. The CD4 and CD8 labels of this study may be unreliable.

The sample holds a few counts of this clonotype. The chain employs TRBV7-3 and TRBJ2-1, with 14 bases that match TRBD2. Germline-derived CDR1 and CDR2 are SGHTA and FQGTGA. The V segment lost 0 bases and the J segment 5 bases; nucleotides outside the gene matches: 6. The CDR3 consists of 18 residues. CDR3 sequence (DNA): TGTGCCAGCAGCTTAACAAGACTAGCGGGAGGGGTAGACAATGAGCAGTTCTTC. Translating gives CASSLTRLAGGVDNEQFF.

The chain links TRBV6-1 to TRBJ2-5; the D gene is possibly TRBD2 (7 bases). V was shortened by 6 bases and J by 11 bases, with 28 bases between the two germline ends. Germline CDR1 reads MNHNS; CDR2 reads SASEGT. This CDR3 spans 16 amino acids. The CDR3 DNA reads as TGTGCCAGCAGGGGGGGCGGGGGCGGTGTCCGGGATACGCAGTACTTC. It translates to CASRGGGGGVRDTQYF.

This clonotype came up once. The chain has TRBV6-1 and TRBJ2-1; weak D call: TRBD2 (6 bases). The DNA end favors TRBJ2-7, so the J call may be wrong. The CDR3 runs 12 residues. CDR1 is MNHNS, CDR2 SASEGT, per germline. The CDR3 loop is CASRGGPYEQYF. The CDR3 DNA sequence: TGTGCCAGCAGGGGGGGTCCCTACGAGCAGTACTTC.

The genes are TRBV11-1 and TRBJ2-2; 14 bases agree with TRBD2. CDR1 is SGHAT, CDR2 FQDESV, per germline (reference sequence). The CDR3 has 20 residues. Germline trimming cut 3 bases from V and 1 base from J; bases unmatched to any gene: 10. CDR3 nucleotides: TGTGCCAGCAGCTTGGCGCAAGGGACTAGCGGGAGTGGGAACACCGGGGAGCTGTTTTTT. Its translation is CASSLAQGTSGSGNTGELFF.

The V gene is TRBV7-2, the J gene TRBJ2-4; 8 positions agree with TRBD1. TRBJ2-7 matches the DNA end more closely, so the J call is doubtful. The germline CDR1 and CDR2 sequences are SGHTA and FQGNSA. The length of the CDR3 is 16 residues. CDR3 amino acids: CASSLTGTGVSYEQYF. Here the CDR3 DNA reads TGTGCCAGCAGCTTAACCGGGACAGGAGTTTCCTACGAGCAGTACTTC.

Sample share makes this clonotype medium-sized. V gene TRBV10-1 combines with J gene TRBJ2-1; either TRBD1 or TRBD2 may supply D (5 bases each). The CDR3 contains 18 residues. Deletions cut 2 bases from V and 2 bases from J, with 19 bases between. Germline V gene data show CDR1 as WNHNN and CDR2 as SYGVQD (reference sequence). The CDR3 sequence: CASSEQIKGPGTYNEQFF. The CDR3 DNA follows: TGCGCCAGCAGTGAGCAGATCAAGGGACCAGGCACCTACAATGAGCAGTTCTTC.

This sequence joins TRBV27 and TRBJ2-5; D is perhaps TRBD1 or TRBD2 (6 bases each). The CDR3 covers 16 residues. Germline assignment: CDR1 MNHEY and CDR2 SMNVEV (reference sequence). Deletions cut 8 bases from V and 4 bases from J, with 23 bases between. CDR3 region: CASGGRRGRGTETQYF. The CDR3 DNA follows: TGTGCCAGCGGGGGGCGACGGGGCCGAGGCACAGAGACCCAGTACTTC.

The chain couples TRBV6-1 to TRBJ1-1; 10 bases are a match to TRBD1. The J segment lost 8 bases and the V segment lost 8 bases, leaving 8 bases of the junction unmatched. CDR1 and CDR2 (germline): MNHNS, SASEGT. The CDR3 extends over 13 amino acids. The CDR3 DNA is TGTGCCAGCGTGGGACAGGGGCTCCCAGAAGCTTTCTTT. It codes for CASVGQGLPEAFF.

The CDR3 nucleotides are TGTGCCAGCAGGCGCCCGGGACAGGAAGCAAACATTCAGTACTTC. It is translated as CASRRPGQEANIQYF. The chain uses TRBV6-1 and TRBJ2-4; 8 bases align to TRBD1. The V segment lost 6 bases and the J segment 6 bases; nucleotides outside the gene matches: 10. This CDR3 has 15 amino acids. Germline V gene lookup returns CDR1 MNHNS and CDR2 SASEGT.

V gene TRBV5-1 combines with J gene TRBJ1-6, with TRBD1 matching 10 bases. V dropped 4 bases and J dropped 7; count of bases not matched to a gene: 5. Germline-derived CDR1 and CDR2 are SGHRS and YFSETQ. This CDR3 spans 15 amino acids. CDR3 residues: CASSLTGGRNSPLHF. The CDR3 nucleotides are TGCGCCAGCAGCCTGACAGGGGGCCGGAATTCACCCCTCCACTTT. Drawing the rest from reference TRBV5-1 and TRBJ1-6, the complete variable domain is KAGVTQTPRYLIKTRGQQVTLSCSPISGHRSVSWYQQTPGQGLQFLFEYFSETQRNKGNFPGRFSGRQFSNSRSEMNVSTLELGDSALYLCASSLTGGRNSPLHFGNGTRLTVT.

This chain joins TRBV6-1 and TRBJ2-1; D ambiguous. The J call may not be correct, given that the DNA end is closer to TRBJ2-7. CDR1 and CDR2 (germline): MNHNS, SASEGT. This CDR3 contains 14 residues. CDR3: CASSEYSISYEQYF. CDR3 bases: TGTGCCAGCAGTGAGTACTCGATCTCCTACGAGCAGTACTTC.

This clonotype came up once. This chain links TRBV6-1 with TRBJ2-1, with unresolved D. Germline CDR1 reads MNHNS; CDR2 reads SASEGT. The CDR3 contains 13 residues. The germline V and J ends were trimmed by 2 bases and 8 bases, with 10 bases remaining between them. The CDR3 DNA is TGTGCCAGCAGTGAAATCAGGATCGATGAGCAGTTCTTC. Translating it yields CASSEIRIDEQFF.

The rearrangement uses TRBV14 and TRBJ2-1; no definite D call. The J call could be wrong; TRBJ2-5 is a better fit for the DNA end. The CDR3 consists of 14 residues. Looked up from germline, CDR1 is SGHDN and CDR2 is FVKESK. In DNA form, the CDR3 reads TGTGCCAGCAGCCAATTACAGCGCCAAGAGACCCAGTACTTC. Amino acids: CASSQLQRQETQYF.

This clonotype has a count of ten or more. The chain combines TRBV6-1 with TRBJ2-2; D uncertain. Germline values: CDR1 MNHNS, CDR2 SASEGT. The CDR3 is 17 residues long. Trimming removed 4 bases from V and 2 bases from J, with 17 bases in between. The CDR3 loop reads CASSALQRWGNTGELFF. CDR3 nucleotide sequence: TGTGCCAGCAGTGCCCTTCAGAGGTGGGGTAACACCGGGGAGCTGTTTTTT.

The rearrangement uses TRBV10-3 and TRBJ2-3; 7 positions agree with TRBD1. Germline V gene lookup returns CDR1 ENHRY and CDR2 SYGVKD. CDR3 length: 15 residues. The CDR3 sequence is CGAGEGGLDTDTQYF. The CDR3 coding sequence is TGTGGTGCGGGTGAAGGGGGCCTTGACACAGATACGCAGTATTTT.

The gene calls are TRBV6-1 and TRBJ2-4; TRBD2 matches at 8 bases. V was pared by 4 bases and J by 8 bases, with 7 bases of the junction left unmatched. The V gene's germline CDR1 is MNHNS and CDR2 SASEGT. This CDR3 region has 14 residues. CDR3 loop: CASSVVAAGDIQYF. CDR3 bases: TGTGCCAGCAGTGTGGTTGCAGCGGGAGACATTCAGTACTTC.

The chain recombines TRBV6-1 with TRBJ2-5; D is unresolved. The CDR3 length is 12 residues. Per germline, CDR1 MNHNS and CDR2 SASEGT. V lost 6 bases and J 4 bases, leaving 9 bases between the germline ends. CDR3 coding DNA: TGTGCCAGCAGGCCCGTCGGAGAGACCCAGTACTTC. The encoded protein is CASRPVGETQYF.

The rearrangement joins TRBV12-3 or TRBV12-4 to TRBJ2-3, with D perhaps matching TRBD1 (6 bases). The CDR3 has 15 amino acids. Deletions cut 2 bases from V and 1 base from J, with 10 bases between. In nucleotides, the CDR3 is TGTGCCAGCAGTTTATCCGCAGGGGGCACAGATACGCAGTATTTT. It is translated as CASSLSAGGTDTQYF.